This passage covers 19 T cell receptor beta chains from one sample sequenced in a study of glioma-infiltrating T cells (dated by TCRdb to about 2016). The reads were generated on an Illumina MiSeq. The iRepertoire nested amplicon-rescue multiplex PCR (arm-PCR) platform was used to amplify TCR alpha and beta CDR3 regions from RNA. TCRdb trimmed the raw reads at Q25, called clones with MiXCR and kept productive beta chains. Rows are combined by CDR3 protein, so each entry shows the most common genes and DNA. The sample has 110,000 or so distinct CDR3 sequences on record, 20% to 25% of them singletons. The ten largest make up 35% of the sample. The sample consisted of glioma tissue, nonneoplastic brain tissue, or PBMCs (not recorded which). Every receptor here comes from a human donor with low-grade glioma or glioblastoma, undergoing nonglioma brain surgery, or in good health (not recorded which).

The table lists this clonotype with many counts. The gene calls are TRBV14 and TRBJ2-1; 7 bases agree with TRBD1. The CDR3 spans 15 residues. The ends lost 1 base at V and 3 bases at J; junction bases unmatched: 3. Looked up from germline, CDR1 is SGHDN and CDR2 is FVKESK. The CDR3 DNA is TGTGCCAGCAGCCAAGGACAGGGCGTCTACAATGAGCAGTTCTTC. Translating gives CASSQGQGVYNEQFF.

This chain links TRBV5-4 with TRBJ1-1, with D perhaps TRBD1 (5 bases). Trimming removed 1 base at V and 2 bases at J, with 12 bases between. The CDR3 is 15 residues long. Germline V gives CDR1 SGHNT, CDR2 YYREEE (reference sequence). The DNA of the CDR3 is TGTGCCAGCAGCTTGTACTCCGGGGACAACACTGAAGCTTTCTTT. Its translation: CASSLYSGDNTEAFF.

The J gene is TRBJ2-1, the V gene TRBV7-9; D may correspond to TRBD1 or TRBD2 (5 bases each). The CDR3 totals 14 residues. The V gene's germline CDR1 is SEHNR and CDR2 FQNEAQ (reference sequence). V dropped 7 bases and J dropped 8 bases, with 18 bases sitting between them. CDR3 in amino acids: CASKWGPNIDEQFF. For the CDR3, the DNA is TGTGCCAGCAAATGGGGACCAAATATCGATGAGCAGTTCTTC.

This clonotype was picked up many times. The rearrangement joins TRBV6-2 or TRBV6-3 to TRBJ2-1; 8 nucleotides align to TRBD2. The CDR3 is 16 amino acids. The germline V gene encodes CDR1 MNHEY and CDR2 SVGEGT. Germline trimming cut 4 bases from V and 0 bases from J; bases unmatched to any gene: 5. DNA for the CDR3: TGTGCCAGCAGTTCCCCCGGGACTAGCTCCTACAATGAGCAGTTCTTC. Translating it yields CASSSPGTSSYNEQFF.

This clonotype was seen many times. CDR3 loop: CSPLDRSHLGPQHF. CDR3 sequence (DNA): TGCAGTCCCCTAGACAGGTCGCACCTTGGGCCCCAGCATTTT. The J gene is TRBJ1-5, the V gene TRBV20-1; perhaps TRBD1 as D (6 bases). CDR3 length: 14 residues. Trimming left V 8 bases short and J 9 bases short, with 23 bases between. CDR1 DFQATT and CDR2 SNEGSKA come from the germline V gene (reference sequence).

To note about this clonotype: With a much larger clone just one base away, this may be a read error. This chain uses TRBV30 with TRBJ1-1; D unresolved. Trimming pared 5 bases from V and 2 bases from J, leaving 9 bases between. The CDR3 is made up of 12 amino acids. The germline V gene has CDR1 GTSNPN and CDR2 SVGIG (reference sequence). CDR3: CAWGPINTEAFF. The CDR3 coding sequence is TGTGCCTGGGGGCCCATTAACACTGAAGCTTTCTTT.

This clonotype is deemed medium-sized. CDR3 loop: CASSSSGRGYHGYTF. Written as DNA, the CDR3 is TGTGCCAGCAGTTCCTCCGGGAGAGGTTATCATGGCTACACCTTC. V and J are TRBV6-1 and TRBJ1-2; D unresolved. CDR1 MNHNS and CDR2 SASEGT come from the germline V gene. V dropped 5 bases and J dropped 6 bases, with 19 bases sitting between them. The CDR3 covers 15 residues.

J is TRBJ2-3 and V is TRBV2, with 8 bases identical to TRBD1. In germline, CDR1 is SNHLY, CDR2 FYNNEI. The CDR3 has 15 residues. J was trimmed by 6 bases and V by 8 bases; bases with no gene match: 13. CDR3 region: CASLLDRVLEDTQYF. The CDR3 nucleotides are TGTGCCAGCCTCTTGGACAGGGTCCTCGAGGATACGCAGTATTTT.

In the case of this clonotype: A read error may explain this, as a much larger clone is one base away. The CDR3 sequence is CSVAAVLAGHNEQFF. Here the CDR3 DNA reads TGCAGCGTTGCGGCAGTTTTGGCGGGACACAATGAGCAGTTCTTC. The chain combines TRBV29-1 with TRBJ2-1; TRBD2 is a possible D gene (6 bases). CDR3 size: 15 residues. Looked up from germline, CDR1 is SQVTM and CDR2 is ANQGSEA. Trimming pared 4 bases from V and 5 bases from J, leaving 18 bases between.

A few counts support this clonotype. The chain combines TRBV9 with TRBJ2-3; 7 bases line up with TRBD2. This CDR3 comprises 18 residues. Germline values: CDR1 SGDLS, CDR2 YYNGEE. Trimming cost V 0 bases and J 3 bases; bases outside gene matches: 13. This CDR3 reads CASSVVPRREDGTDTQYF. The CDR3 nucleotides read TGTGCCAGCAGCGTAGTTCCCAGACGGGAGGATGGTACAGATACGCAGTATTTT.

In its sample, this clonotype was seen many times. This chain joins TRBV7-8 and TRBJ1-3, with D possibly being TRBD1 (5 bases). Germline V gene sequence: CDR1 SGHVS, CDR2 FQNEAQ. The CDR3 sequence is 14 residues long. V was trimmed by 1 base and J by 3 bases, leaving 7 bases between them. CDR3: CASSLEGNGNTIYF. CDR3 DNA: TGTGCCAGCAGCTTAGAGGGGAATGGAAACACCATATATTTT.

This clonotype was found many times. The V and J genes are TRBV7-2 and TRBJ2-3; 13 bases agree with TRBD2. V shed 2 bases and J 2 bases; nucleotides not matched to a gene: 10. The length of the CDR3 is 19 residues. Looked up from germline, CDR1 is SGHTA and CDR2 is FQGNSA. In DNA form, the CDR3 reads TGTGCCAGCAGCTTATCTCCTGGACTAGCGGGAGTAACCACAGATACGCAGTATTTT. This encodes CASSLSPGLAGVTTDTQYF.

Many counts were recorded for this clonotype. This chain joins TRBV2 and TRBJ2-1; 10 bases align to TRBD1. This CDR3 comprises 14 residues. V shed 3 bases, J shed 8 bases, and the junction held 4 bases outside the gene matches. Germline V gene sequence: CDR1 SNHLY, CDR2 FYNNEI. The CDR3 here is CASSDGTGDDEQFF. CDR3 nucleotide sequence: TGTGCCAGCAGTGACGGGACAGGGGATGATGAGCAGTTCTTC.

As concerns this clonotype: The germline gene is not matched at one end of the junction; a read error may be the cause. The chain uses TRBV6-5 and TRBJ2-1, with D possibly TRBD2 on 6 matching bases. CDR3 length: 17 residues. Germline CDR1 MNHEY, CDR2 SVGAGI. The CDR3 DNA is TGTGCCATCAGTCACCACCAAGGCCGGGGGTTATACAATGAGCAGTTCTTC. Residues: CAISHHQGRGLYNEQFF.

In this sample, this clonotype turned up once. An end of the junction does not agree with germline; a read error may underlie this. The chain joins TRBV11-1 to TRBJ2-7, with a tentative D call TRBD1 (6 bases). The CDR3 consists of 12 residues. From germline, CDR1 is SGHAT and CDR2 FQDESV (reference sequence). The DNA of the CDR3 is TGTGCCAGCAGCCCGGACAGTAATGAGCAGTGCTTC. It encodes CASSPDSNEQCF.

This clonotype was seen at least ten times. V is TRBV24-1 and J is TRBJ2-1; TRBD1 aligns across 9 bases. This CDR3 is built from 16 residues. Looked up from germline, CDR1 is KGHDR and CDR2 is SFDVKD. V shed 4 bases and J 3 bases; nucleotides not matched to a gene: 6. CDR3 in amino acids: CATSESGQGIYNEQFF. In nucleotides, the CDR3 is TGTGCCACCAGTGAGTCAGGACAGGGGATCTACAATGAGCAGTTCTTC.

This clonotype showed up many times. The rearrangement joins TRBV5-1 to TRBJ2-7; 7 bases agree with TRBD2. Germline assignment: CDR1 SGHRS and CDR2 YFSETQ. There are 15 residues in the CDR3. Trimming at V came to 0 bases and at J to 2 bases, leaving 5 bases not matched to a gene. This CDR3 is CASSLASGITYEQYF. CDR3 nucleotides: TGCGCCAGCAGCTTGGCCAGCGGGATCACCTACGAGCAGTACTTC.

This clonotype was counted many times. V is TRBV20-1 and J is TRBJ2-5, with D unresolved. Trimming stripped 5 bases from V and 4 bases from J, with 20 bases between. Germline V lookup: CDR1 DFQATT, CDR2 SNEGSKA (reference sequence). The CDR3 loop spans 15 amino acids. DNA of the CDR3: TGCAGTGCTCTACTCCGGCTGTGGGCTGCAGAGACCCAGTACTTC. Translating gives CSALLRLWAAETQYF.

This clonotype turned up a few times. This chain uses TRBV11-2 with TRBJ2-4, with D perhaps assigned TRBD1 or TRBD2 (6 bases each). The CDR3 runs to 18 residues. The V end was cut by 1 base, the J end by 0 bases, with 16 bases between. CDR1 is SGHAT, CDR2 FQNNGV, per germline. The CDR3 sequence is CASSLALQGGLAKNIQYF. Written as DNA, the CDR3 is TGTGCCAGCAGCTTAGCTCTCCAAGGGGGGCTAGCCAAAAACATTCAGTACTTC.